The clone carrying this T cell receptor (beta chain) was recorded at least ten times. What it recognizes is unknown. Amplification yielded TCR beta CDR3 regions, with RNA transcripts as the source. A first-round RT-PCR of the TCR CDR3 used the HTBI primer set. From the multiplex PCR reads, TCRdb called clonotypes with MiXCR, one entry per CDR3 protein. The sample has some 650,000 distinct CDR3 sequences; roughly a sixth are singletons. This specimen comes from a study of T cells in Graves' hyperthyroidism and ophthalmopathy. Overall study findings and caveats: Most expanded thyroid clonotypes above 0.001 also appeared in blood.

Ophthalmopathy cases scored 3 or more on the Clinical Activity Score and 4 or more on NOSPECS grade, with duration below 3 months. Thyroid ultrasound, orbital computed tomography, clinical symptoms, and serum thyroxine and TRAb underpinned diagnoses. CDR3 length equals 15 residues. Per germline, CDR1 MNHNS and CDR2 SASEGT. Between the trimmed V and J ends, which lost 6 bases and 5 bases, there was a span of 16 bases. The sequencing input was blood. The clonotype was recovered from a woman aged 35 to 49 with Graves' ophthalmopathy. V and J are TRBV6-1 and TRBJ2-2; D unresolved. The CDR3 region is CASRERRLGTGELFF. CDR3 DNA: TGTGCCAGCAGAGAGAGGAGATTGGGTACCGGGGAGCTGTTTTTT.